The clone carrying this TCR beta chain was counted a few times. Its target is not known. The junction departs from germline at one end; a sequencing error may be responsible. This entry comes from a study of beta chain features in type 1 diabetes. For the study at large: Healthy donors resembled patients in age, gender and cell yields. Broader study findings: Shorter TCRB CDR3s, moderately but significantly so, were found in Type 1 diabetes patients in all four CD4+ subsets. PCR might favor shorter templates, but any such skew would affect patients and controls equally. In the patient group, naive, central memory and Treg TCRB repertoires seemed more alike than in the healthy donor group.

The sequenced template was cDNA made from the entire isolated RNA. Repertoires were generated with immunoSEQ multiplex PCR, while TCRdb's copy carries only in-frame clones and drops some. The sample shows roughly 250,000 clones, roughly 22% of them seen only once. Markers CD45RO/CCR7/CD25/CD127/CD95/CD27 served to sort CD4+ naive, central memory, regulatory and stem cell-like memory cells. Per germline, CDR1 SGHTA and CDR2 FQGTGA. This CDR3 has 12 amino acids. Material: naive CD4+ T cells from blood. The rearrangement joins TRBV7-3 to TRBJ1-2, with D possibly matching TRBD1 (5 bases). This sequence originates from a woman in her 40s with type 1 diabetes. CDR3 sequence (DNA): TGTGCCAGCAGCCGACAGAGAACAGGTCTGGTCTTC. Translation gives CASSRQRTGLVF. The whole variable domain, filled in from reference TRBV7-3 and TRBJ1-2, reads GAGVSQTPSNKVTEKGKYVELRCDPISGHTALYWYRQSLGQGPEFLIYFQGTGAADDSGLPNDRFFAVRPEGSVSTLKIQRTERGDSAVYLCASSRQRTGLVFGSGTRLTVV.